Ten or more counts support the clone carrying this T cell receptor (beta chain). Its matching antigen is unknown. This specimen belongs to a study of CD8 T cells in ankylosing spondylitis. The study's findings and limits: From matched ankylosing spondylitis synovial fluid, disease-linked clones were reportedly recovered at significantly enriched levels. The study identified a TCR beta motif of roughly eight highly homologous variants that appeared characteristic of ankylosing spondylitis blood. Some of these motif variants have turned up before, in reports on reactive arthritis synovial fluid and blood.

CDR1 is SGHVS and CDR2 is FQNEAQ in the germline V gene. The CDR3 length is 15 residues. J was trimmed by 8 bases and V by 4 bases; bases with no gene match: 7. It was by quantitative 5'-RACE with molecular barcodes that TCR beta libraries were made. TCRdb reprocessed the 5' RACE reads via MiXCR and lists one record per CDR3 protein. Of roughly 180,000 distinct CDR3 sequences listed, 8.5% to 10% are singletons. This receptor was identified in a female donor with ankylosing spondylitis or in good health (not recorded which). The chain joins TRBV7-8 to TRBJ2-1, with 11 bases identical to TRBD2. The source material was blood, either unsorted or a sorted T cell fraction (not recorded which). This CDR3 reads CASSWLAGGYYEQFF. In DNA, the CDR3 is TGTGCCAGCAGCTGGCTAGCGGGAGGATATTATGAGCAGTTCTTC.